Below, 27 T cell receptor beta chains from the same sample are listed, as sequenced in a study of blood T cells in healthy people across ages. Primers used in a second PCR of roughly 6 to 11 cycles were a sample-barcoded 5' primer and a J-beta primer mix. TCRdb independently ran MiXCR on the 5' RACE reads; one entry per CDR3 protein. The sample lists 550,000 to 650,000 distinct CDR3 sequences, roughly a quarter occurring once. These data were also reused for a study on T cells of mothers and their children.

The sample consisted of blood. The receptors come from a boy aged 2 to 10 in good health.

V and J are TRBV5-1 and TRBJ2-2; perhaps TRBD2 as D (6 bases). Between the trimmed V and J ends, which lost 4 bases and 3 bases, there was a span of 10 bases. Germline V gene data show CDR1 as SGHRS and CDR2 as YFSETQ. The CDR3 extends over 14 amino acids. DNA for the CDR3: TGCGCCAGCAGCCGGCGCGGGGACACCGGGGAGCTGTTTTTT. Protein: CASSRRGDTGELFF.

The V gene is TRBV5-1, the J gene TRBJ2-1; D might be TRBD1 (6 bases). The V gene lost 1 base and the J gene lost 6 bases, with 14 bases spanning the gap. Germline-derived CDR1 and CDR2 are SGHRS and YFSETQ. This CDR3 spans 15 amino acids. The CDR3 nucleotides read TGCGCCAGCAGCTTGACCGGGACACCCCTCAATGAGCAGTTCTTC. It specifies CASSLTGTPLNEQFF.

The chain is built from TRBV6-5 and TRBJ2-7; D unresolved. Trimming stripped 5 bases from V and 1 base from J, with 12 bases between. The CDR3 length is 14 residues. The V gene's germline CDR1 is MNHEY and CDR2 SVGAGI. This CDR3 is CASSREWTSYEQYF. For the CDR3, the DNA is TGTGCCAGCAGTCGCGAGTGGACGTCCTACGAGCAGTACTTC.

This clonotype was recorded a few times. This may come from a read error, since a much larger clone is one base off. The CDR3 sequence is CSASAGGGNEQFF. The CDR3 bases are TGCAGCGCGTCGGCGGGAGGGGGTAATGAGCAGTTCTTC. V and J are TRBV29-1 and TRBJ2-1; TRBD2 matches 9 bases. Looked up from germline, CDR1 is SQVTM and CDR2 is ANQGSEA. V lost 7 bases to trimming and J lost 7 bases; unmatched junction nucleotides: 8. The CDR3 totals 13 residues.

V gene TRBV11-3 combines with J gene TRBJ2-2; D is possibly TRBD2 (5 bases). There are 15 residues in the CDR3. Germline V gene sequence: CDR1 SGHNT, CDR2 YENEEA. V was cut by 4 bases and J by 2 bases, with 11 bases left in between. The CDR3 nucleotides are TGTGCCAGCAGCTACCTCGGGGATAACACCGGGGAGCTGTTTTTT. Translated, it gives CASSYLGDNTGELFF.

The V and J genes are TRBV6-4 and TRBJ2-3; D possibly uses TRBD1 or TRBD2 (6 bases each). Germline loops: CDR1 MRHNA, CDR2 SNTAGT. The CDR3 runs 11 residues. V lost 7 bases and J lost 9, with 11 bases in between. This CDR3 reads CASKEGGTQYF. DNA for the CDR3: TGTGCCAGCAAGGAGGGGGGAACGCAGTATTTT.

The chain is built from TRBV5-1 and TRBJ1-4, with D unresolved. The CDR3 is 14 residues long. Between the trimmed V and J ends, which lost 4 bases and 5 bases, there was a span of 12 bases. Germline values: CDR1 SGHRS, CDR2 YFSETQ. CDR3 nucleotides: TGCGCCAGCAGCCAAGGCCACACGAATGAAAAACTGTTTTTT. This gives the protein CASSQGHTNEKLFF.

In its sample, this clonotype was seen a few times. The rearrangement uses TRBV20-1 and TRBJ1-2; 7 nucleotides line up with TRBD1. The CDR3 length is 15 residues. Germline CDR1 and CDR2: DFQATT and SNEGSKA (reference sequence). Trimming removed 6 bases from V and 6 bases from J; junction bases left unmatched: 16. CDR3 amino acids: CSAFPTGALGNGYTF. The DNA for the CDR3 is TGCAGTGCCTTCCCTACAGGGGCCCTTGGAAATGGCTACACCTTC.

The J gene is TRBJ1-2, the V gene TRBV6-5; 9 bases match TRBD1. The CDR3 has 14 amino acids. Looked up from germline, CDR1 is MNHEY and CDR2 is SVGAGI. V lost 6 bases to trimming and J lost 8 bases; unmatched junction nucleotides: 10. CDR3 in DNA: TGTGCCAGCAGATACAGGGGGCCGATCGTCGGCTACACCTTC. Amino acid sequence: CASRYRGPIVGYTF.

This clonotype was found a few times. The rearrangement joins TRBV15 to TRBJ2-3; 9 nucleotides match TRBD2. The V gene end was trimmed by 5 bases and the J gene end by 2 bases; junction bases not matched to a gene: 5. The V gene's germline CDR1 is LNHNV and CDR2 YYDKDF (reference sequence). The CDR3 length is 15 residues. The CDR3, as DNA: TGTGCCACCAGCCAACTAGCGGGCCTCACAGATACGCAGTATTTT. Protein sequence: CATSQLAGLTDTQYF.

The gene calls are TRBV29-1 and TRBJ2-1, with TRBD2 identical over 13 bases. The CDR3 loop spans 14 amino acids. V was pared by 5 bases and J by 6 bases, with 4 bases of the junction left unmatched. The germline V gene has CDR1 SQVTM and CDR2 ANQGSEA. The CDR3 loop is CSVTSGRVSNEQFF. CDR3 DNA: TGCAGCGTTACTAGCGGGAGGGTCAGCAATGAGCAGTTCTTC.

The chain is built from TRBV5-6 and TRBJ1-5; D might be TRBD1 (6 bases). In germline, CDR1 is SGHDT, CDR2 YYEEEE. This CDR3 contains 15 residues. V was pared by 2 bases and J by 7 bases, with 16 bases between. CDR3 in DNA: TGTGCCAGCAGCTTCTTAGGGGGGGCTGGACAGCCCCAGCATTTT. This encodes CASSFLGGAGQPQHF.

DNA of the CDR3: TGCAGCGTTGAAGATCGCGCGGGGGGGCAATACGAGCAGTACTTC. Translation: CSVEDRAGGQYEQYF. The chain combines TRBV29-1 with TRBJ2-7; 9 bases are a match to TRBD2. Germline values: CDR1 SQVTM, CDR2 ANQGSEA. The CDR3 is 15 residues long. The V segment lost 0 bases and the J segment 4 bases; nucleotides outside the gene matches: 7.

The rearrangement joins TRBV10-3 to TRBJ2-7; 10 bases are a match to TRBD1. Germline V gene sequence: CDR1 ENHRY, CDR2 SYGVKD. Unmatched junction bases numbered 4, after V lost 4 bases and J lost 4 bases. This CDR3 has 14 residues. The CDR3 reads CAISAGQGIYEQYF. The CDR3 region has the DNA TGTGCCATCAGTGCGGGACAGGGGATTTACGAGCAGTACTTC.

This clonotype came up a few times. The J gene is TRBJ1-6, the V gene TRBV20-1; D is unresolved. Germline assignment: CDR1 DFQATT and CDR2 SNEGSKA (reference sequence). The CDR3 contains 14 residues. Deletions cut 6 bases from V and 0 bases from J, with 9 bases between. Written as DNA, the CDR3 is TGCAGTGCGCCACAGAGCTCCTATAATTCACCCCTCCACTTT. Encoded protein: CSAPQSSYNSPLHF.

This clonotype was counted a few times. The V call is TRBV27, the J call TRBJ2-3; 7 bases agree with TRBD1. This CDR3 comprises 15 residues. V was pared by 4 bases and J by 3 bases, with 7 bases of the junction left unmatched. Germline lookup yields CDR1 MNHEY and CDR2 SMNVEV (reference sequence). The CDR3 DNA reads TGTGCCAGCAGTTCGACAGGGTTAGAGACAGATACGCAGTATTTT. Translated, it gives CASSSTGLETDTQYF.

The J gene is TRBJ2-5, the V gene TRBV7-2; D not resolved. Trimming took off 8 bases at V and 2 bases at J, with 12 bases between the two ends. This CDR3 has 13 residues. Germline V CDR1 and CDR2: SGHTA, FQGNSA. The CDR3 DNA follows: TGTGCCAGCCGCCCCCCTTCACAAGAGACCCAGTACTTC. Its translation is CASRPPSQETQYF.

This clonotype was detected a few times. The chain carries TRBV21-1 and TRBJ2-1; the table's D call of TRBD2 was not tested on the DNA. TRBV21-1 is assigned pseudogene status. This CDR3 is built from 17 residues. CDR3 residues: CASSNRGLANPHNEQFF. The CDR3 region has the DNA TGTGCCAGCAGCAATCGAGGATTAGCTAATCCGCACAATGAGCAGTTCTTC.

Only a few counts were recorded for this clonotype. One junction end does not reproduce the germline sequence, and a read error may be involved. The CDR3, as DNA: TGCAAGTGGGGAACCAAAAACATTCAGTACTTC. Its translation is CKWGTKNIQYF. V is TRBV24-1 and J is TRBJ2-4; no reliable D call. The CDR3 totals 11 residues. Germline V gene data show CDR1 as KGHDR and CDR2 as SFDVKD.

The sample holds a few counts of this clonotype. The chain combines TRBV15 with TRBJ2-5; 7 nucleotides agree with TRBD2. The V and J ends lost 2 bases and 0 bases, in that order; junction bases with no gene match: 3. CDR1 and CDR2 (germline): LNHNV, YYDKDF (reference sequence). This CDR3 spans 15 amino acids. The CDR3 is CATSRILADQETQYF. In nucleotides, the CDR3 is TGTGCCACCAGCAGAATTCTAGCGGACCAAGAGACCCAGTACTTC. The full variable domain, in which reference TRBV15 and TRBJ2-5 provide the parts outside the CDR3, is DAMVIQNPRYQVTQFGKPVTLSCSQTLNHNVMYWYQQKSSQAPKLLFHYYDKDFNNEADTPDNFQSRRPNTSFCFLDIRSPGLGDTAMYLCATSRILADQETQYFGPGTRLLVL.

The chain uses TRBV6-1 and TRBJ2-2, with D possibly matching TRBD2 (6 bases). The CDR3 covers 16 residues. Trimming shortened V by 8 bases and J by 5 bases, and 21 bases separated the two germline ends. The germline V gene has CDR1 MNHNS and CDR2 SASEGT. The CDR3 DNA reads as TGTGCCAGCTTCAGAGGAGCTAGCGCGGGGACCGGGGAGCTGTTTTTT. Protein product: CASFRGASAGTGELFF.

There are many counts of this clonotype. This chain joins TRBV14 and TRBJ2-2, with D perhaps matching TRBD1 (7 bases). Germline V gene data show CDR1 as SGHDN and CDR2 as FVKESK. The CDR3 spans 17 residues. V shed 2 bases and J shed 3 bases, with 16 bases lying between them. CDR3 in amino acids: CASSQRDSRGDTGELFF. DNA of the CDR3: TGTGCCAGCAGCCAAAGGGACTCCAGGGGGGACACCGGGGAGCTGTTTTTT.

Only a few counts were recorded for this clonotype. The V gene is TRBV9, the J gene TRBJ1-1; D perhaps matches TRBD1 (5 bases). The CDR3 consists of 11 residues. Germline values: CDR1 SGDLS, CDR2 YYNGEE. V lost 4 bases to trimming and J lost 8 bases, with 9 bases between them. DNA of the CDR3: TGTGCCAGCAGCTCGCAGGGCGAAGCTTTCTTT. This translates into CASSSQGEAFF.

The chain links TRBV7-9 to TRBJ1-1; TRBD1 matches at 7 bases. The V segment lost 1 base and the J segment 6 bases; nucleotides outside the gene matches: 5. In germline, CDR1 is SEHNR, CDR2 FQNEAQ (reference sequence). CDR3 length: 14 amino acids. The CDR3 loop reads CASSLGDRVAEAFF. In nucleotides, the CDR3 is TGTGCCAGCAGCTTAGGCGACAGGGTGGCTGAAGCTTTCTTT.

This clonotype turned up a few times. The V gene is TRBV20-1, the J gene TRBJ2-5; D may be TRBD1 (6 bases). Germline V gene data show CDR1 as DFQATT and CDR2 as SNEGSKA (reference sequence). The ends were cut back, 5 bases at V and 5 bases at J, with 12 bases in the middle. The CDR3 consists of 12 residues. This CDR3 reads CSARRGYETQYF. The CDR3 DNA is TGCAGTGCTCGCAGGGGATACGAGACCCAGTACTTC.

This chain connects TRBV20-1 to TRBJ2-5, with D possibly being TRBD1 (6 bases). The germline V and J ends were trimmed by 1 base and 5 bases, with 14 bases remaining between them. The germline V gene has CDR1 DFQATT and CDR2 SNEGSKA (reference sequence). The CDR3 runs 14 residues. In nucleotides, the CDR3 is TGCAGTGCTAGAGTACAGGGCCCGTTTGAGACCCAGTACTTC. Protein product: CSARVQGPFETQYF.

Concerning this clonotype: The junction departs from germline at one end; a sequencing error may be responsible. This sequence joins TRBV25-1 and TRBJ1-5; possibly TRBD1 for D (6 bases). CDR3 size: 12 residues. CDR1 is MGHDK and CDR2 is SYGVNS in the germline V gene. Written as DNA, the CDR3 is TGTGCCAGCAGTAGGGGGAATCGGCCCCAGCATTTT. It specifies CASSRGNRPQHF.